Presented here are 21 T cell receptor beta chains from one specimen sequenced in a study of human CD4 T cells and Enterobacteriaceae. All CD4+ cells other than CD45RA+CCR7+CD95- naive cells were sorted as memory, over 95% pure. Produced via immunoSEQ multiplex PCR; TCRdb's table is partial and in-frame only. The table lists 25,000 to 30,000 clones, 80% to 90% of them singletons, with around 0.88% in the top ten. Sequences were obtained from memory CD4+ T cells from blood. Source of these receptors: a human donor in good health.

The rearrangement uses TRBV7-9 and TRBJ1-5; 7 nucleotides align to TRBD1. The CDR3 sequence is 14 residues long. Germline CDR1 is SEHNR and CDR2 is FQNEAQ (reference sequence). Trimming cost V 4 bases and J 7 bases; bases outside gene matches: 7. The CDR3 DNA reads TGTGCCAGCAGCTCCGACAGGGTCGGCCAGCCCCAGCATTTT. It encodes CASSSDRVGQPQHF.

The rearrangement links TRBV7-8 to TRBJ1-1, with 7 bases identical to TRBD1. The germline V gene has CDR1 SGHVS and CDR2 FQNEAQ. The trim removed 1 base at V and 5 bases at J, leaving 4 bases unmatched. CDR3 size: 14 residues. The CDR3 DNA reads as TGTGCCAGCAGCTTAGGGGACAGTGGTACTGAAGCTTTCTTT. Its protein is CASSLGDSGTEAFF.

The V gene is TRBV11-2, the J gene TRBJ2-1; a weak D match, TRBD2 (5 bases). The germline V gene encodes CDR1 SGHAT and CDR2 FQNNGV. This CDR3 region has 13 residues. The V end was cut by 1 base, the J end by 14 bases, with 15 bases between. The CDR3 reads CASSLGTQLREFF. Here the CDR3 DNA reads TGTGCCAGCAGCTTAGGGACTCAATTAAGGGAGTTCTTC.

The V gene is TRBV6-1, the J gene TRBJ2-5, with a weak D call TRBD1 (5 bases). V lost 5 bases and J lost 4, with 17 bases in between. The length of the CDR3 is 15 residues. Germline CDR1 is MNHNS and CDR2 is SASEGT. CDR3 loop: CASSPYRSDRETQYF. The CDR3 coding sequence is TGTGCCAGCAGTCCGTACAGGTCGGATAGAGAGACCCAGTACTTC.

The CDR3 loop reads CASSQLARKRGSEKLFF. CDR3 nucleotide sequence: TGTGCCAGCAGCCAATTGGCTCGTAAAAGGGGCTCAGAAAAACTGTTTTTT. The chain couples TRBV11-2 to TRBJ1-4; TRBD1 is a possible D gene (5 bases). CDR3 length equals 17 residues. Germline assignment: CDR1 SGHAT and CDR2 FQNNGV. The V and J ends lost 5 bases and 8 bases respectively, with 24 bases between them.

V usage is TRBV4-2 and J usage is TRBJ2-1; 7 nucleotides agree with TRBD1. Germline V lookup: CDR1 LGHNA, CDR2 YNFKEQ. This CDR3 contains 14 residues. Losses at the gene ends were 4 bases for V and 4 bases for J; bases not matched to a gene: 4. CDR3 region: CASSPLDRYNEQFF. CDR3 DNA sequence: TGTGCCAGCAGCCCCCTGGACAGGTACAATGAGCAGTTCTTC.

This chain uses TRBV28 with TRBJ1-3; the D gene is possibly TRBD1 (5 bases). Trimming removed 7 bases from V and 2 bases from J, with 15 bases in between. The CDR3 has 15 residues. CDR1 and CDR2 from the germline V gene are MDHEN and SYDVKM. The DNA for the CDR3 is TGTGCCAGCACCTACGGTGGGACTCCTGGAAACACCATATATTTT. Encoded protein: CASTYGGTPGNTIYF.

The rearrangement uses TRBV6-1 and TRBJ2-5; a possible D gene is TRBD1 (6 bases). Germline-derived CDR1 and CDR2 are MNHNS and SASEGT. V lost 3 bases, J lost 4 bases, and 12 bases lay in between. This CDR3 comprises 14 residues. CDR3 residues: CASSDRGYRETQYF. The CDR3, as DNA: TGTGCCAGCAGTGACAGGGGTTATCGAGAGACCCAGTACTTC.

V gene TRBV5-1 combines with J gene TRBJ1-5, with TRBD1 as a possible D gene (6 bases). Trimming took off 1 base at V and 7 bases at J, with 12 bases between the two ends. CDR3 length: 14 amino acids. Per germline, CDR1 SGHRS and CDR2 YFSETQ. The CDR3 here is CASSLSGVEQPQHF. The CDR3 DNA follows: TGCGCCAGCAGCTTGTCAGGGGTGGAGCAGCCCCAGCATTTT. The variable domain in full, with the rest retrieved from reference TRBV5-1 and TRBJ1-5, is KAGVTQTPRYLIKTRGQQVTLSCSPISGHRSVSWYQQTPGQGLQFLFEYFSETQRNKGNFPGRFSGRQFSNSRSEMNVSTLELGDSALYLCASSLSGVEQPQHFGDGTRLSIL.

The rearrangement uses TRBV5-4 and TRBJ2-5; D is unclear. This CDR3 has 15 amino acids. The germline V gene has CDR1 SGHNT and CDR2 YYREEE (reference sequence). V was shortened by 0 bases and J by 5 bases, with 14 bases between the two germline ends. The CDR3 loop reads CASSLGPSAEETQYF. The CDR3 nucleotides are TGTGCCAGCAGCTTGGGGCCCTCGGCAGAGGAGACCCAGTACTTC.

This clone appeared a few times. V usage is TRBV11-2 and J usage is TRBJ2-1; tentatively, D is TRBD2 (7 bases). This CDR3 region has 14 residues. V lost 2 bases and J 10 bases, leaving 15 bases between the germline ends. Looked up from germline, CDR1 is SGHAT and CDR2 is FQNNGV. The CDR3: CASSLLGGAREQFF. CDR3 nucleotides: TGTGCCAGCAGCTTATTGGGGGGGGCGAGGGAGCAGTTCTTC.

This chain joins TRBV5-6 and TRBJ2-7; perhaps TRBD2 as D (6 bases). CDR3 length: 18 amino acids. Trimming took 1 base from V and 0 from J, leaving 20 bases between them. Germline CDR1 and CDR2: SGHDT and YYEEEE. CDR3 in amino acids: CASSLYIRSGSGSYEQYF. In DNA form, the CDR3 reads TGTGCCAGCAGCTTGTATATCAGGTCCGGGAGCGGCTCCTACGAGCAGTACTTC.

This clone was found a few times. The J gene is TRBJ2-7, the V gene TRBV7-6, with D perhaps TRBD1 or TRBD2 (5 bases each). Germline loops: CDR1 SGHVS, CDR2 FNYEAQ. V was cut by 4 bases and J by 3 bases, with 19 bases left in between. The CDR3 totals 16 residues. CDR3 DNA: TGTGCCAGCAGCTCTGGTGAAGGGACGTCGGGCTACGAGCAGTACTTC. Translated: CASSSGEGTSGYEQYF.

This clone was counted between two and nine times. CDR3: CAWAGFQETQYF. In nucleotides, the CDR3 is TGTGCCTGGGCGGGGTTCCAAGAGACCCAGTACTTC. The rearrangement links TRBV30 to TRBJ2-5; D is possibly TRBD2 (6 bases). The CDR3 totals 12 residues. V gave up 5 bases and J gave up 1 base, with 8 bases separating them. In germline, CDR1 is GTSNPN, CDR2 SVGIG (reference sequence).

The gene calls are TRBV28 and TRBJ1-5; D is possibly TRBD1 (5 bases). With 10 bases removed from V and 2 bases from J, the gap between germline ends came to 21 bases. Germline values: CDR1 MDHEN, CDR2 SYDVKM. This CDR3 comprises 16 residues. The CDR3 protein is CATDLGLGTGNQPQHF. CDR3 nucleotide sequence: TGTGCCACGGACTTGGGGCTGGGGACTGGCAATCAGCCCCAGCATTTT.

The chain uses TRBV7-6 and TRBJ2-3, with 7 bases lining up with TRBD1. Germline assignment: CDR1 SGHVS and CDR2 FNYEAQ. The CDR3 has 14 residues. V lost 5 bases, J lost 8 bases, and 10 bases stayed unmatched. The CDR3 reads CASSPEDRFGTQYF. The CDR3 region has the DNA TGTGCCAGCAGCCCAGAGGACAGGTTCGGTACGCAGTATTTT.

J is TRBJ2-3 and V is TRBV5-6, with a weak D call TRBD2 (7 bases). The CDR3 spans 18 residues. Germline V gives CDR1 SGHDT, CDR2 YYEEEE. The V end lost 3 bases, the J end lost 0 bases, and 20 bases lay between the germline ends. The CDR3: CASSSVMRGPISTDTQYF. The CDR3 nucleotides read TGTGCCAGCAGCTCTGTGATGCGGGGGCCTATTAGCACAGATACGCAGTATTTT.

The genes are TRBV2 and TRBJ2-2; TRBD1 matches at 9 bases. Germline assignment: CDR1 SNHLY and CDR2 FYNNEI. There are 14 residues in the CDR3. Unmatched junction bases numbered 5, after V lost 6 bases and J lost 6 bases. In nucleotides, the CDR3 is TGTGCCAGCAGAGATACAGGGGGCGCCGGGGAGCTGTTTTTT. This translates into CASRDTGGAGELFF.

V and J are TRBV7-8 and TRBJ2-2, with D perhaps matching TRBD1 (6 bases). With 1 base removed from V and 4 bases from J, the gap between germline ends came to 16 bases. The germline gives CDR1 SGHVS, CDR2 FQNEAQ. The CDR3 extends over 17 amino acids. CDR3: CASSLVGGGGRTGELFF. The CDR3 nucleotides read TGTGCCAGCAGCTTAGTGGGTGGGGGCGGACGCACCGGGGAGCTGTTTTTT.

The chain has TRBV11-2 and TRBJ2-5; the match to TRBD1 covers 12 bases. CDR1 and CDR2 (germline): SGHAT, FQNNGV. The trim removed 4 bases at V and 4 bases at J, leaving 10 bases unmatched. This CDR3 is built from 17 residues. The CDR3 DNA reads TGTGCCAGCAGCTCCACTTCCGGGACAGGGGGCTTAGAGACCCAGTACTTC. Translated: CASSSTSGTGGLETQYF.

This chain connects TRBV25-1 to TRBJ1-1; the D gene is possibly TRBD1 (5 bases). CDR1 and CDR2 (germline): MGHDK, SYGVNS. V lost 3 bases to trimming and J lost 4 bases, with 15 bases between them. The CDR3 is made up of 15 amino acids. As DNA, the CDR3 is TGTGCCAGCAGTGACTCAGGGTGGGGAGGCACTGAAGCTTTCTTT. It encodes CASSDSGWGGTEAFF.